The 10 T cell receptor beta chains in this list originate from one sample, sequenced in a study of response to subunit inactivated influenza vaccine. Using its own MiXCR run on the RT-PCR reads, TCRdb lists one record per CDR3 protein. The data show hundreds of thousands of distinct CDR3 sequences, approximately 20% seen once. The sequences come from PBMCs from blood, collected less than 22 months after vaccination. Receptors originate from a man aged 45 to 75 who received an inactivated influenza vaccine.

This clonotype has a count of ten or more. This chain joins TRBV6-6 and TRBJ1-5, with unresolved D. Deletions cut 2 bases from V and 9 bases from J, with 11 bases between. The V gene's germline CDR1 is MNHNY and CDR2 SVGAGI (reference sequence). This CDR3 spans 13 amino acids. CDR3 coding DNA: TGTGCCAGCAGTTACAAGGAGGGAGGGCCCCAGCATTTT. As protein: CASSYKEGGPQHF.

The CDR3 is CSVELGASAETQYF. The CDR3 bases are TGCAGCGTTGAGCTGGGAGCATCCGCGGAGACCCAGTACTTC. The chain carries TRBV29-1 and TRBJ2-5, with D perhaps matching TRBD2 (5 bases). V was cut by 3 bases and J by 5 bases, with 16 bases left in between. The CDR3 is made up of 14 amino acids. CDR1 is SQVTM and CDR2 is ANQGSEA in the germline V gene.

This clonotype was seen more than once but under ten times. The chain has TRBV10-3 and TRBJ2-7; 11 positions agree with TRBD1. Unmatched junction bases numbered 4, after V lost 3 bases and J lost 3 bases. There are 15 residues in the CDR3. Per the germline V gene, CDR1 is ENHRY and CDR2 is SYGVKD. Here the CDR3 reads CAISDPGTGGYEQYF. The CDR3 region has the DNA TGTGCCATCAGTGACCCCGGGACAGGGGGCTACGAGCAGTACTTC.

This clonotype was picked up one time. J is TRBJ2-1 and V is TRBV7-9; 7 bases match TRBD2. The CDR3 is 16 amino acids. The germline gives CDR1 SEHNR, CDR2 FQNEAQ (reference sequence). The ends lost 4 bases at V and 8 bases at J; junction bases unmatched: 14. CDR3 nucleotide sequence: TGTGCCAGCAGCTATTCTCTAGCGGTCTTATCAGATGAGCAGTTCTTC. Translating it yields CASSYSLAVLSDEQFF.

The chain recombines TRBV10-3 with TRBJ1-2, with 9 positions matching TRBD1. The CDR3 covers 14 residues. Trimming removed 4 bases from V and 4 bases from J; junction bases left unmatched: 4. Germline assignment: CDR1 ENHRY and CDR2 SYGVKD. CDR3 sequence reads: CAISVDRGVYGYTF. The CDR3 DNA sequence: TGTGCCATCAGTGTTGACAGGGGGGTCTATGGCTACACCTTC.

This clonotype was seen a handful of times. The V call is TRBV6-5, the J call TRBJ1-4, with a possible D match to TRBD1 (5 bases). Germline V gene lookup returns CDR1 MNHEY and CDR2 SVGAGI. Trimming cost V 2 bases and J 5 bases, with 12 bases left between them. The length of the CDR3 is 15 residues. CDR3 sequence: CASSYTGRRNEKLFF. DNA for the CDR3: TGTGCCAGCAGTTACACAGGTCGAAGGAATGAAAAACTGTTTTTT.

This chain uses TRBV20-1 with TRBJ2-2; TRBD2 agrees at 9 bases. V dropped 2 bases and J dropped 7; count of bases not matched to a gene: 5. The germline V gene encodes CDR1 DFQATT and CDR2 SNEGSKA (reference sequence). There are 14 residues in the CDR3. The CDR3: CSARSGGLSGELFF. The DNA of the CDR3 is TGCAGTGCTAGAAGCGGGGGGTTGAGCGGGGAGCTGTTTTTT.

The chain is built from TRBV27 and TRBJ1-1; D is unclear. CDR3 length: 14 residues. The V and J ends lost 4 bases and 1 base respectively, with 10 bases between them. From germline, CDR1 is MNHEY and CDR2 SMNVEV (reference sequence). The CDR3 here is CASSYRAPNTEAFF. The CDR3 DNA reads as TGTGCCAGCAGTTACCGGGCCCCGAACACTGAAGCTTTCTTT.

The genes are TRBV20-1 and TRBJ1-4; D is unclear. The CDR3 loop spans 13 amino acids. Between the trimmed V and J ends, which lost 6 bases and 4 bases, there was a span of 12 bases. Germline loops: CDR1 DFQATT, CDR2 SNEGSKA (reference sequence). This CDR3 is CSAHGQLNEKLFF. The DNA for the CDR3 is TGCAGTGCCCACGGGCAGCTTAATGAAAAACTGTTTTTT.

This rearrangement joins TRBV20-1 to TRBJ1-4, with D unclear. The CDR3 is 16 residues long. The germline V gene encodes CDR1 DFQATT and CDR2 SNEGSKA (reference sequence). V was pared by 0 bases and J by 4 bases, with 15 bases between. The chain's CDR3 is CSARDLRPFDNEKLFF. The DNA for the CDR3 is TGCAGTGCTAGAGATCTTAGGCCTTTCGATAATGAAAAACTGTTTTTT.